This T cell receptor (beta chain) was documented in a study of regulatory T cells in long-lasting Graves disease. Relying on iRepertoire HTBI primers and Arm-PCR of CDR3 regions, the team built TCR beta libraries. TCRdb processed the multiplex PCR reads anew with MiXCR; each CDR3 protein has one entry. This table holds 600,000 to 850,000 distinct CDR3 sequences, around 30% found once. Germline V lookup: CDR1 ENHRY, CDR2 SYGVKD. With 0 bases clipped from V and 0 bases from J, the junction kept 3 bases outside the gene matches. The CDR3 runs to 16 residues. Time point noted: persistent/refractory GD, antithyroid drugs over 5 years with positive TRAb. PBMCs provided the RNA from which the TCR library was made.

This receptor was identified in a female donor with Graves disease. The sample in question was peripheral blood mononuclear cells (PBMCs), obtained when the disease was refractory, from a patient treated with antithyroid drugs. V is TRBV10-3 and J is TRBJ1-1; 8 nucleotides align to TRBD1. The CDR3 loop is CAISESRQGLNTEAFF. The CDR3, as DNA: TGTGCCATCAGTGAGTCGAGACAGGGGCTGAACACTGAAGCTTTCTTT.